This T cell receptor (beta chain) was sequenced during a study of T cell clonotyping in hematopoietic cell transplantation. Overall study results and limits: Broader posttransplant TCR repertoire diversity was predicted by graft donor and pretransplant recipient Inverse Simpson Index values. CD4 and CD8 repertoire contributions could not be separated without sorting.

The sample's time point: recipient sample about 28 days before transplant, after cytoreduction. To note about this clone: Its target is unknown.

V gave up 1 base and J gave up 1 base, with 8 bases separating them. CDR1 GTSNPN and CDR2 SVGIG come from the germline V gene (reference sequence). This CDR3 is 15 amino acids long. TCRdb's copy holds only in-frame clones and misses some; the assay was immunoSEQ multiplex PCR. The table records tens of thousands of clones, approximately 95% of them present only once. The TCR was taken from a woman aged 50 to 60 with acute myeloid leukemia. Some clones in this sample may be carry-over from other donors' samples. The chain uses TRBV30 and TRBJ2-6; D unclear. Sequences were derived from peripheral blood mononuclear cells, sampled before stem cell transplant. The CDR3, as DNA: TGTGCCTGGAGTGACGACAAGTCTGGGGCCAACGTCCTGACTTTC. Translation: CAWSDDKSGANVLTF.